The clone carrying this T cell receptor (beta chain) was seen only a few times. The antigen is unknown. Repertoires were generated with immunoSEQ multiplex PCR, while TCRdb's copy carries only in-frame clones and drops some. The sample has 34,000 or so clones; around 80% are singletons. Time point noted: week 35, safety follow-up. Topical imiquimod accompanied each vaccine dose, which consisted of 300 ug of mutant IDH1 20-mer peptide. Each astrocytoma in the donors was new, WHO grade 3 or 4, IDH1-mutant and ATRX-lost. This specimen comes from a study of a mutant IDH1 vaccine in newly diagnosed glioma. About the study: Initiation of the vaccine course occurred 4-6 weeks after radiotherapy alone, or alongside temozolomide cycles. Study-wide findings and caveats: Pseudoprogression seemed unlinked to shifts in top peripheral T cell clonotypes.

The junction had 4 bases not matched to a gene; V was cut back by 0 bases and J by 2 bases. CDR1 SGHTA and CDR2 FQGNSA come from the germline V gene. CDR3 length: 16 amino acids. The sequencing here drew on PBMCs, taken from a glioma patient whose treatment included an IDH1 peptide vaccine. The chain has TRBV7-2 and TRBJ1-5, with TRBD1 matching 7 bases. The source is a woman aged 40 to 50 with glioma. CDR3 sequence: CASSLAQGPGNQPQHF. As DNA, the CDR3 is TGTGCCAGCAGCTTAGCACAGGGGCCAGGCAATCAGCCCCAGCATTTT.